The clone carrying this T cell receptor (beta chain) was observed at least ten times. The antigen remains undetermined. CDR1 and CDR2 from the germline V gene are DFQATT and SNEGSKA (reference sequence). V was shortened by 3 bases and J by 1 base, with 15 bases between the two germline ends. This CDR3 has 15 residues. Making the TCR beta libraries involved quantitative 5'-RACE with molecular barcodes. Each CDR3 protein is one row after TCRdb ran MiXCR on the 5' RACE reads. This sample has about 220,000 distinct CDR3 sequences, with 7% to 8% found just once. This record comes from a study of CD8 T cells in ankylosing spondylitis. Regarding the study as a whole: A motif of 8 or 9 highly homologous TCR beta variants was seen as apparently characteristic of ankylosing spondylitis blood. Some motif variants were previously reported in reactive arthritis synovial fluid and blood. Disease-linked clones reportedly concentrated significantly in matched ankylosing spondylitis synovial fluid.

The sequenced material came from blood, either unsorted or a sorted T cell fraction (not recorded which). The V call is TRBV20-1, the J call TRBJ1-1; D possibly corresponds to TRBD1 (6 bases). This sequence originates from a male donor with ankylosing spondylitis. The CDR3 loop reads CSARDRQEANTEAFF. The DNA of the CDR3 is TGCAGTGCTAGGGATAGACAGGAGGCGAACACTGAAGCTTTCTTT.